A single sample is the source of the 5 T cell receptor beta chains below, sequenced in a study of blood T cell repertoires in COVID-19. The method was immunoSEQ multiplex PCR; TCRdb's version includes in-frame clones alone and lacks a portion of them. The profile covers tens of thousands of clones, with roughly nine tenths appearing a single time and less than 3.5% taken by the ten largest. Input material: peripheral blood. The receptors come from a man aged 45-60 years with COVID-19, enrolled during active disease.

About this clone itself: One end of the junction is discordant with germline, which a read error may explain. The chain combines TRBV11-3 with TRBJ2-2; D unresolved. Looked up from germline, CDR1 is SGHNT and CDR2 is YENEEA. The CDR3 covers 15 residues. CDR3 nucleotides: TGTGCCAGTAGCTTAACCAATTTCGGCACCGGGGAGCTGTTTTTT. Translated: CASSLTNFGTGELFF.

The chain has TRBV29-1 and TRBJ2-5; D uncertain. Looked up from germline, CDR1 is SQVTM and CDR2 is ANQGSEA. Trimming removed 4 bases from V and 8 bases from J, with 11 bases in between. The CDR3 consists of 11 residues. The CDR3 is CSVGSVQTQYF. The CDR3 bases are TGCAGCGTTGGTAGTGTGCAAACCCAGTACTTC.

The rearrangement joins TRBV25-1 to TRBJ2-5, with 10 positions matching TRBD2. The CDR3 contains 18 residues. J was trimmed by 3 bases and V by 0 bases; bases with no gene match: 10. Germline V lookup: CDR1 MGHDK, CDR2 SYGVNS. DNA for the CDR3: TGTGCCAGCAGTGAATATGCCGGGATTAGCGGGGGGAAAGAGACCCAGTACTTC. It is translated as CASSEYAGISGGKETQYF.

The rearrangement joins TRBV19 to TRBJ2-7; 10 nucleotides align to TRBD1. The CDR3 has 15 amino acids. V was clipped by 4 bases and J by 5 bases; unmatched bases: 8. Germline V CDR1 and CDR2: LNHDA, SQIVND (reference sequence). Here the CDR3 DNA reads TGTGCCAGTAGTAAAAGACAGGGGGCTGGGAACGAGCAGTACTTC. Translation gives CASSKRQGAGNEQYF.

The genes are TRBV5-1 and TRBJ1-6; maybe TRBD1 (5 bases). This CDR3 has 14 residues. The V end was cut by 5 bases, the J end by 5 bases, with 11 bases between. Per germline, CDR1 SGHRS and CDR2 YFSETQ. The CDR3 loop reads CASSPDSNNSPLHF. The CDR3 DNA reads as TGCGCCAGCAGTCCCGACAGCAATAATTCACCCCTCCACTTT.